These 8 T cell receptor beta chains were sequenced from one sample in a study of blood T cells in healthy people across ages. Sample-barcoded 5' priming and a J-beta primer mix drove a second PCR of about 6 to 12 cycles. TCRdb reanalysed the 5' RACE reads using MiXCR and keeps one entry per CDR3 protein. The sample includes about 940,000 distinct CDR3 sequences, 45% to 50% of them seen just once. Sequenced input: blood. The receptors were gathered from a man aged 25 to 40 in good health.

This chain joins TRBV2 and TRBJ2-7, with 9 bases fitting TRBD2. The CDR3 extends over 15 amino acids. Per the germline V gene, CDR1 is SNHLY and CDR2 is FYNNEI. The V and J ends lost 8 bases and 2 bases, in that order; junction bases with no gene match: 10. CDR3 sequence: CASLRGLAGTYEQYF. The DNA of the CDR3 is TGTGCCAGCCTGCGAGGGCTAGCGGGGACCTACGAGCAGTACTTC.

This clonotype was found a few times. The CDR3 protein is CASSPSGRDNEQFF. The CDR3 region has the DNA TGTGCCAGCAGCCCCTCAGGGCGCGACAATGAGCAGTTCTTC. The genes are TRBV7-9 and TRBJ2-1, with D tentatively TRBD1 (5 bases). Trimming left V 5 bases short and J 5 bases short, with 13 bases between. The CDR3 loop spans 14 amino acids. Per germline, CDR1 SEHNR and CDR2 FQNEAQ (reference sequence).

Regarding this clonotype: A read error is possible here, since a much larger clone lies one base away. The chain combines TRBV24-1 with TRBJ2-1; TRBD2 matches at 14 bases. The CDR3 covers 18 residues. With V trimmed by 3 bases and J by 4 bases, 7 bases remained unmatched. The germline V gene has CDR1 KGHDR and CDR2 SFDVKD. CDR3 sequence reads: CATSDGGLAGGQYNEQFF. The CDR3 DNA follows: TGTGCCACCAGTGATGGCGGACTAGCGGGGGGACAGTACAATGAGCAGTTCTTC.

This rearrangement joins TRBV20-1 to TRBJ2-4; D may match TRBD1 or TRBD2 (5 bases each). Per germline, CDR1 DFQATT and CDR2 SNEGSKA (reference sequence). The CDR3 spans 16 residues. Deletions cut 4 bases from V and 0 bases from J, with 16 bases between. Here the CDR3 reads CSANRGWDLAKNIQYF. CDR3 nucleotides: TGCAGTGCTAATCGGGGATGGGACCTAGCCAAAAACATTCAGTACTTC.

This chain links TRBV9 with TRBJ1-5; 7 bases line up with TRBD1. V lost 6 bases and J lost 4; bases outside the gene matches: 7. CDR3 length: 14 amino acids. Germline V gene lookup returns CDR1 SGDLS and CDR2 YYNGEE. CDR3 DNA: TGTGCCAGCAACTCCGGGACAGTTAATCAGCCCCAGCATTTT. This sequence encodes CASNSGTVNQPQHF.

The chain links TRBV2 to TRBJ2-1; 9 nucleotides line up with TRBD2. The CDR3 runs 12 residues. Losses at the gene ends were 4 bases for V and 11 bases for J; bases not matched to a gene: 3. Germline lookup yields CDR1 SNHLY and CDR2 FYNNEI. The CDR3 sequence: CASSGAGGQQFF. The CDR3, as DNA: TGTGCCAGCAGTGGGGCGGGGGGGCAGCAGTTCTTC. The complete variable domain, with remaining parts taken from reference TRBV2 and TRBJ2-1, reads EPEVTQTPSHQVTQMGQEVILRCVPISNHLYFYWYRQILGQKVEFLVSFYNNEISEKSEIFDDQFSVERPDGSNFTLKIRSTKLEDSAMYFCASSGAGGQQFFGPGTRLTVL.

This clonotype has a handful of counts. The chain employs TRBV28 and TRBJ2-5; D is undetermined. This CDR3 comprises 12 residues. In germline, CDR1 is MDHEN, CDR2 SYDVKM. V was cut by 3 bases and J by 4 bases, with 6 bases left in between. CDR3 nucleotide sequence: TGTGCCAGCAGTTTTCTCGGAGAGACCCAGTACTTC. Amino acid sequence: CASSFLGETQYF.

V and J are TRBV20-1 and TRBJ2-1; weak D call: TRBD1 (6 bases). The CDR3 totals 17 residues. Trimming removed 3 bases at V and 0 bases at J, with 18 bases between. Germline CDR1 DFQATT, CDR2 SNEGSKA (reference sequence). CDR3 in amino acids: CSASRGGGWSSYNEQFF. The CDR3, as DNA: TGCAGTGCTAGTCGAGGGGGTGGCTGGAGCTCCTACAATGAGCAGTTCTTC.